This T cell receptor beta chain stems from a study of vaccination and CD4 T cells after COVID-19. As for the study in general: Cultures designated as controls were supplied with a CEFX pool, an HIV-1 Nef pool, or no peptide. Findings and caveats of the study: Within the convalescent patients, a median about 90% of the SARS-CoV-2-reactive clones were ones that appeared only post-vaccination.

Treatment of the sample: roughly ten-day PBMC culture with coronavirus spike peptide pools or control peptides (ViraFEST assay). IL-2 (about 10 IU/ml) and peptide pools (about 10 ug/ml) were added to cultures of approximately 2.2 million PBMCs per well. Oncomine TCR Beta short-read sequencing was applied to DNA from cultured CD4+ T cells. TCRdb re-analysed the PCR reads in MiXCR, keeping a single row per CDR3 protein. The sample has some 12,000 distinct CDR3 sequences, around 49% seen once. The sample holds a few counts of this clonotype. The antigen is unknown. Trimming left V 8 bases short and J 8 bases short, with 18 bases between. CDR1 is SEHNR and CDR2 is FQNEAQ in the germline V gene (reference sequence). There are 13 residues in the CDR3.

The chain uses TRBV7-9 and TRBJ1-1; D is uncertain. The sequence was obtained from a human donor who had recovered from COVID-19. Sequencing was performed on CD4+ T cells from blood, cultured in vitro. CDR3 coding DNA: TGTGCCAGCTCTCTTTGGCAGGTTTACGAAGCTTTCTTT. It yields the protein CASSLWQVYEAFF. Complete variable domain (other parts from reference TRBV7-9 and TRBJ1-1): DTGVSQNPRHKITKRGQNVTFRCDPISEHNRLYWYRQTLGQGPEFLTYFQNEAQLEKSRLLSDRFSAERPKGSFSTLEIQRTEQGDSAMYLCASSLWQVYEAFFGQGTRLTVV.